The rows below give T cell receptor beta chains drawn from one sample of a study of cytomegalovirus exposure and HLA in healthy donors. Data came from immunoSEQ multiplex PCR; TCRdb stores just in-frame clones and leaves some out. The data show around 230,000 clones, with around 80% seen just once and around 0.44% held by the top ten. The sample comprised PBMCs. The source of these receptors is a boy aged 5-17 years in good health and CMV-seronegative. The CDR3 runs from the conserved cysteine through the conserved F or W. The D gene is left open where the match is weak. Where a row states a size, it is once, few, many or the class of an expanded clone; other rows omit it.

CDR3 protein,CDR3 DNA,V gene,D gene,J gene,clone size
CASSRAGGSYEQYF,TGTGCCAGCAGCCGAGCGGGGGGATCCTACGAGCAGTACTTC,TRBV5-6,TRBD2,TRBJ2-7,.
CASSLNDRGNTGELFF,TGTGCCAGCAGCTTAAACGACAGGGGGAACACCGGGGAGCTGTTTTTT,TRBV7-3,TRBD1,TRBJ2-2,once
CASRSGGRERNTGELFF,TGTGCCAGCCGTTCGGGCGGGAGGGAAAGGAACACCGGGGAGCTGTTTTTT,TRBV2,TRBD2,TRBJ2-2,.
CASSSAGGYKGEQYF,TGTGCCAGCAGCTCGGCGGGGGGGTATAAGGGCGAGCAGTACTTC,TRBV7-2,TRBD2,TRBJ2-7,.
CASSVGGVIGELFF,TGTGCCAGCAGCGTCGGGGGAGTAATCGGGGAGCTGTTTTTT,TRBV5-5,.,TRBJ2-2,few
CASSQRTGEETQYF,TGTGCCAGCAGCCAAAGGACAGGGGAAGAGACCCAGTACTTC,TRBV5-5,TRBD1,TRBJ2-5,.
CASSPVGGQNTEAFF,TGTGCCAGCAGCCCGGTGGGGGGACAGAACACTGAGGCTTTCTTT,TRBV7-3,TRBD1,TRBJ1-1,.
CASRRTGGPYTF,TGTGCCAGCAGGAGGACAGGGGGCCCCTACACCTTC,TRBV6-5,TRBD1,TRBJ1-2,once
CASSERHQREQPQHF,TGCGCCAGCAGTGAGCGTCACCAGAGGGAACAGCCCCAGCATTTT,TRBV10-2,.,TRBJ1-5,.
CASSRPEGGSRGLEAFF,TGCGCCAGCAGCCGCCCCGAGGGGGGGTCTAGGGGGTTAGAAGCTTTCTTT,TRBV4-1,.,TRBJ1-1,.
CASSPYRQGLNTEAFF,TGTGCCAGCAGCCCTTACCGACAGGGTCTGAACACTGAAGCTTTCTTT,TRBV7-8,TRBD1,TRBJ1-1,.
CASSHTGTENSPLHF,TGTGCCAGCAGTCACACCGGGACAGAAAATTCACCCCTCCACTTT,TRBV6-5,TRBD1,TRBJ1-6,.
CSVEFGEGGTNEQFF,TGCAGCGTTGAATTTGGAGAGGGTGGAACCAATGAGCAGTTCTTC,TRBV29-1,.,TRBJ2-1,few
CASSLHGGSAYEQYF,TGCGCCAGCAGCTTGCATGGCGGGAGCGCCTACGAGCAGTACTTC,TRBV5-1,TRBD2,TRBJ2-7,.
CASTQLTGALPNGYTF,TGTGCCAGCACTCAACTGACAGGGGCTCTTCCGAATGGCTACACCTTC,TRBV7-9,TRBD1,TRBJ1-2,few
CAWSFGGYYGYTF,TGTGCCTGGAGCTTTGGGGGGTACTATGGCTACACCTTC,TRBV30,.,TRBJ1-2,.
CASARGRHLSYEQYF,TGTGCCAGTGCCCGGGGTCGCCATTTATCCTACGAGCAGTACTTC,TRBV6-5,.,TRBJ2-7,once
CAISTDRGLQPQHF,TGTGCCATCAGTACTGACAGGGGGCTTCAGCCCCAGCATTTT,TRBV10-3,TRBD1,TRBJ1-5,.
CASSRGTDSNQPQHF,TGTGCCAGCAGTCGGGGGACAGATAGCAATCAGCCCCAGCATTTT,TRBV2,TRBD1,TRBJ1-5,.
CASSRRLKETQYF,TGTGCCAGCAGCCGAAGACTTAAGGAGACCCAGTACTTC,TRBV7-6,.,TRBJ2-5,.
CASSRDTGNTIYF,TGCGCCAGCAGCCGGGACACCGGAAACACCATATATTTT,TRBV5-1,.,TRBJ1-3,.
CASSPQGQGNQPQHF,TGTGCCAGCAGCCCCCAGGGACAGGGGAATCAGCCCCAGCATTTT,TRBV5-6,TRBD1,TRBJ1-5,.
CASSFWGQGATEAFF,TGCGCCAGCAGCTTTTGGGGACAGGGGGCCACTGAAGCTTTCTTT,TRBV5-1,TRBD1,TRBJ1-1,.
CASSNDREPEAFF,TGTGCCAGCAGCAACGACAGGGAACCTGAAGCTTTCTTT,TRBV21-1,.,TRBJ1-1,.
CASSIQGLRTNEKLFF,TGTGCCAGTAGTATACAGGGATTACGAACTAATGAAAAACTGTTTTTT,TRBV19,.,TRBJ1-4,.
CASSFQGGADGYTF,TGCGCCAGCAGCTTCCAGGGTGGAGCCGATGGCTACACCTTC,TRBV5-1,.,TRBJ1-2,few
CASSSTGYEQYF,TGTGCCAGCAGTTCAACAGGCTACGAGCAGTACTTC,TRBV6-5,.,TRBJ2-7,.
CASSSGQGGSGELFF,TGTGCCAGCAGCTCCGGACAGGGGGGATCCGGGGAGCTGTTTTTT,TRBV9,TRBD1,TRBJ2-2,once
CASSLGQGSDEQYF,TGCGCCAGCAGCTTGGGACAGGGAAGCGACGAGCAGTACTTC,TRBV5-1,TRBD1,TRBJ2-7,.
CASSKAWERIPDTQYF,TGTGCCAGCAGCAAAGCTTGGGAGCGTATTCCAGATACGCAGTATTTT,TRBV21-1,.,TRBJ2-3,.
CASSSWTSGGETQYF,TGTGCCAGCAGCTCCTGGACTAGCGGTGGGGAGACCCAGTACTTC,TRBV11-2,TRBD2,TRBJ2-5,.
CASTLGGASGAEAFF,TGTGCCAGCACCCTGGGGGGGGCGTCGGGGGCTGAAGCTTTCTTT,TRBV7-2,.,TRBJ1-1,.
CASSFTGGNTEAFF,TGTGCCAGCAGCTTCACAGGGGGCAACACTGAAGCTTTCTTT,TRBV11-2,TRBD1,TRBJ1-1,few
CASSGRGGEQYF,TGTGCCAGCAGTGGAAGGGGTGGCGAGCAGTACTTC,TRBV9,.,TRBJ2-7,.
CASSSSREKLFF,TGTGCCAGCAGTTCTTCTCGGGAAAAACTGTTTTTT,TRBV6-1,.,TRBJ1-4,.
CASSVFTGARHYGYTF,TGTGCCAGCAGCGTATTCACAGGGGCTCGGCACTATGGCTACACCTTC,TRBV9,TRBD1,TRBJ1-2,.
CASSDRGAYGYTF,TGTGCCAGCAGTGACAGGGGGGCCTATGGCTACACCTTC,TRBV6-1,TRBD1,TRBJ1-2,.
CASSIRVGRAYNEQFF,TGTGCCAGTAGTATCAGGGTTGGCAGAGCGTACAATGAGCAGTTCTTC,TRBV19,.,TRBJ2-1,once
CASSLRTGARETQYF,TGTGCCAGCAGCCTCAGGACAGGGGCACGGGAGACCCAGTACTTC,TRBV13,TRBD1,TRBJ2-5,.
CASSPLRYEKLFF,TGTGCCAGCAGCCCCTTACGGTACGAAAAACTGTTTTTT,TRBV7-4,.,TRBJ1-4,.
CASSADRGQPQHF,TGTGCCAGCAGCGCCGACAGGGGGCAGCCCCAGCATTTT,TRBV9,TRBD1,TRBJ1-5,.
CASLPQGANQETQYF,TGTGCCAGCCTTCCACAGGGGGCAAACCAAGAGACCCAGTACTTC,TRBV5-4,TRBD1,TRBJ2-5,.
CASSTLGRNTIYF,TGTGCCAGCAGCACCCTAGGCCGAAACACCATATATTTT,TRBV9,.,TRBJ1-3,.
CASSLDSGDSPLHF,TGTGCCAGCAGCTTGGACTCGGGAGATTCACCCCTCCACTTT,TRBV5-5,.,TRBJ1-6,.
CASTLAGGPDEKLFF,TGTGCCAGCACCCTTGCAGGGGGCCCAGATGAAAAACTGTTTTTT,TRBV6-1,TRBD1,TRBJ1-4,few
CASSVGGAAGNTIYF,TGTGCCAGCAGTGTCGGGGGGGCTGCTGGAAACACCATATATTTT,TRBV25-1,.,TRBJ1-3,.
CASGQGHNQPQHF,TGTGCCAGCGGACAGGGCCACAATCAGCCCCAGCATTTT,TRBV7-9,TRBD1,TRBJ1-5,.
CASSGTGWKTTNEKLFF,TGTGCCAGCAGTGGGACAGGTTGGAAGACAACTAATGAAAAACTGTTTTTT,TRBV2,TRBD1,TRBJ1-4,.
CASSATGTVNTGELFF,TGTGCCAGCAGCGCCACCGGGACAGTAAACACCGGGGAGCTGTTTTTT,TRBV9,TRBD1,TRBJ2-2,.
CASSQDLSGSDHADTQYF,TGTGCCAGCAGCCAAGACTTAAGCGGGTCCGACCACGCAGATACGCAGTATTTT,TRBV4-2,.,TRBJ2-3,.